The 2 T cell receptor beta chains below come from one sample, sequenced in a study of regulatory T cells in long-lasting Graves disease (dated by TCRdb to the early 2020s). Library prep was done by multiplex PCR. The data were produced on an Illumina HiSeq 4000. TCR beta libraries were built with iRepertoire HTBI primers and Arm-PCR amplification of CDR3 regions. Using fastp at Q25 and MiXCR, TCRdb reprocessed the public reads and kept productive beta chains. CDR3 protein duplicates are merged, each entry listing the most common genes and DNA. For this sample the table gives roughly 610,000 distinct CDR3 sequences, of which roughly a sixth were detected only once. Approximately 12% of the sample belongs to the ten largest clones. This sample's time point label indicates: newly diagnosed GD, antithyroid drugs for less than 3 months. RNA was extracted from PBMCs in TRIzol for both TCR sequencing and RNA sequencing.

This sample was shared with a second study, whose subject was T cells in Graves' hyperthyroidism and ophthalmopathy.

The material sequenced was peripheral blood mononuclear cells (PBMCs), taken at new diagnosis, from a patient treated with antithyroid drugs. Source of these receptors: a young man with Graves disease. Donor details come from another sample of the same person, matched by shared clones.

This clonotype was seen many times. J is TRBJ1-1 and V is TRBV20-1, with D maybe TRBD1 (5 bases). V was clipped by 7 bases and J by 3 bases, with 12 bases between them. The CDR3 extends over 12 amino acids. Germline V CDR1 and CDR2: DFQATT, SNEGSKA (reference sequence). DNA of the CDR3: TGCAGTGGGGGGGGGGACGACACTGAAGCTTTCTTT. It codes for CSGGGDDTEAFF.

This clonotype was picked up a small number of times. The chain carries TRBV18 and TRBJ2-7, with 9 bases lining up with TRBD1. Trimming at V came to 0 bases and at J to 3 bases, leaving 3 bases not matched to a gene. CDR1 is KGHSH and CDR2 is LQKENI in the germline V gene. The CDR3 has 15 residues. In DNA, the CDR3 is TGTGCCAGCTCACCACCCGGGACAGGGTTCTACGAGCAGTACTTC. This sequence encodes CASSPPGTGFYEQYF. Together with reference TRBV18 and TRBJ2-7, the CDR3 gives the full variable domain: NAGVMQNPRHLVRRRGQEARLRCSPMKGHSHVYWYRQLPEEGLKFMVYLQKENIIDESGMPKERFSAEFPKEGPSILRIQQVVRGDSAAYFCASSPPGTGFYEQYFGPGTRLTVT.